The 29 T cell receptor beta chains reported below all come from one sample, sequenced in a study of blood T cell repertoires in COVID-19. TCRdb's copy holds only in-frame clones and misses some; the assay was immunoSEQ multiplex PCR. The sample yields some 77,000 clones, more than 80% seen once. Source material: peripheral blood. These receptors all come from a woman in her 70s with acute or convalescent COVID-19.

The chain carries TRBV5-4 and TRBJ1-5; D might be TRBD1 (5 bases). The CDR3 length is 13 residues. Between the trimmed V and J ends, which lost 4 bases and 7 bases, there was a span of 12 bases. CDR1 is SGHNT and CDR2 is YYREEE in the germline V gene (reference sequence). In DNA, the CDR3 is TGTGCCAGCAGCCGGGCGGGGGAACAGCCCCAGCATTTT. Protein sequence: CASSRAGEQPQHF.

The CDR3 DNA is TGTGCCAGCAGCCGGGGCGGGGTGAGGGTTGAAAAACTGTTTTTT. This codes for CASSRGGVRVEKLFF. J is TRBJ1-4 and V is TRBV6-5; tentatively, D is TRBD1 (5 bases). CDR1 and CDR2 from the germline V gene are MNHEY and SVGAGI. The CDR3 extends over 15 amino acids. Trimming removed 6 bases at V and 7 bases at J, with 18 bases between.

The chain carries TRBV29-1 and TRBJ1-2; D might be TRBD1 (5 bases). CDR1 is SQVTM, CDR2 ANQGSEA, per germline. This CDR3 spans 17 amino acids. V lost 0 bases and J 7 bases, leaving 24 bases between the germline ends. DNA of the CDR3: TGCAGCGTTGAAGATCGGCAGACTCAAGGGGTGGGAGGTGGCTACACCTTC. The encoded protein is CSVEDRQTQGVGGGYTF.

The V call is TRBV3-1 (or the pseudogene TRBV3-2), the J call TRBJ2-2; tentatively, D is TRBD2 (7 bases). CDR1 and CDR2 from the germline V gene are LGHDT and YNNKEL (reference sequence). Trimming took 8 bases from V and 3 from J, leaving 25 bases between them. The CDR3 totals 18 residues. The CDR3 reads CASFSRPLGGADTGELFF. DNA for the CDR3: TGTGCCAGCTTCTCCCGGCCGTTGGGGGGGGCGGACACCGGGGAGCTGTTTTTT.

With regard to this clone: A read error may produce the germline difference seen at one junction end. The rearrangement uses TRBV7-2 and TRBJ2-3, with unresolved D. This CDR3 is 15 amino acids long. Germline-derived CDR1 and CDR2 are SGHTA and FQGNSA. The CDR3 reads CASSIAPTSLNTQYF. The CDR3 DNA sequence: TGTGCCAGCAGCATAGCCCCCACGTCCCTAAATACGCAGTATTTT.

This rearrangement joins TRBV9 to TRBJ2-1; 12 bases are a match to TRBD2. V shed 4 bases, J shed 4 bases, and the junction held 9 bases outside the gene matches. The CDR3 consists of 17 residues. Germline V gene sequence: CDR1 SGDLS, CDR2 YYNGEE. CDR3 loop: CASSPKKGTSGYNEQFF. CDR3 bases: TGTGCCAGCAGCCCGAAAAAGGGGACTAGCGGGTACAATGAGCAGTTCTTC.

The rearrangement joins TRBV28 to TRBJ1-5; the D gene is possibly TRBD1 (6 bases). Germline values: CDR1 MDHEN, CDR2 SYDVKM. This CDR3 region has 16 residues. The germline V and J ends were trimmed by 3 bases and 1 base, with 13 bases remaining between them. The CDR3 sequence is CASSFSVRGSNQPQHF. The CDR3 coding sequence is TGTGCCAGCAGTTTTAGCGTCAGGGGAAGCAATCAGCCCCAGCATTTT.

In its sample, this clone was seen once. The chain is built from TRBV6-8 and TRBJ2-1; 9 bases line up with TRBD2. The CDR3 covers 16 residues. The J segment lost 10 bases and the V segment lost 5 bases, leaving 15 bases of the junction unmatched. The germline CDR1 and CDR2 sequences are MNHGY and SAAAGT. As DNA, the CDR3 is TGTGCCAGCAGTCCCAGCGGGAGGACTATTAGGGGGGAGCAGTTCTTC. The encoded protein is CASSPSGRTIRGEQFF.

The CDR3 is CASSPLRTSGRNNEQFF. Written as DNA, the CDR3 is TGTGCCAGCTCACCCCTCCGGACTAGCGGGAGGAACAATGAGCAGTTCTTC. The chain has TRBV18 and TRBJ2-1; TRBD2 matches 14 bases. V lost 3 bases, J lost 5 bases, and 6 bases stayed unmatched. The CDR3 has 17 residues. Germline V gene data show CDR1 as KGHSH and CDR2 as LQKENI.

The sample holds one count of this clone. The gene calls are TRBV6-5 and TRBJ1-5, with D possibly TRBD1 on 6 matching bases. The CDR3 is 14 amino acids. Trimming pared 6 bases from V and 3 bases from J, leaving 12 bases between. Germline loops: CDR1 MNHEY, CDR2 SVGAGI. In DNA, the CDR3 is TGTGCCAGCAGCCGCCGGGGGGCCAATCAGCCCCAGCATTTT. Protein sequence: CASSRRGANQPQHF.

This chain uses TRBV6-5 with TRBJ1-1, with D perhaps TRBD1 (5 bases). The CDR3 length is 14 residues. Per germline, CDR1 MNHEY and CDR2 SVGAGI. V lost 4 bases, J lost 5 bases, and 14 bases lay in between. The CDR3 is CASSSSPRGTEAFF. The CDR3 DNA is TGTGCCAGCAGTTCCAGCCCAAGGGGTACTGAAGCTTTCTTT.

The CDR3 sequence is CASSDPGQGNIQYF. The CDR3 DNA reads as TGTGCCAGCAGCGACCCTGGACAGGGAAACATTCAGTACTTC. V and J are TRBV6-5 and TRBJ2-4, with 8 bases identical to TRBD1. CDR1 is MNHEY, CDR2 SVGAGI, per germline. V lost 6 bases and J lost 6; bases outside the gene matches: 7. The CDR3 is 14 residues long.

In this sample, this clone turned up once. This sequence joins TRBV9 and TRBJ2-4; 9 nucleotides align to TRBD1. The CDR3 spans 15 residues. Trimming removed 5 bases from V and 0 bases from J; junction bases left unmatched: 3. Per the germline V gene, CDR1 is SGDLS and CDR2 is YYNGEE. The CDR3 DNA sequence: TGTGCCAGCAGTGGACAGGGGTTAGCCAAAAACATTCAGTACTTC. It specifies CASSGQGLAKNIQYF.

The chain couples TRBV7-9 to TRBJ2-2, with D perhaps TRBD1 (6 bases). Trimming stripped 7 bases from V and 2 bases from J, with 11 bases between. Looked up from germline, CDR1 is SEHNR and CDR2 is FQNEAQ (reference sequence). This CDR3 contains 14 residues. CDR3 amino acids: CASTWTVNTGELFF. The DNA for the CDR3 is TGTGCCAGCACCTGGACAGTTAACACCGGGGAGCTGTTTTTT.

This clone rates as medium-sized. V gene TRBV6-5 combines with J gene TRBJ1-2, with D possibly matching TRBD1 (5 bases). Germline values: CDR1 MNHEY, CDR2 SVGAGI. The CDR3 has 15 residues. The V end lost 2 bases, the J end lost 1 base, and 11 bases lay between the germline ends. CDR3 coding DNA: TGTGCCAGCAGTTACCAGCCAGGGTATAACTATGGCTACACCTTC. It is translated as CASSYQPGYNYGYTF.

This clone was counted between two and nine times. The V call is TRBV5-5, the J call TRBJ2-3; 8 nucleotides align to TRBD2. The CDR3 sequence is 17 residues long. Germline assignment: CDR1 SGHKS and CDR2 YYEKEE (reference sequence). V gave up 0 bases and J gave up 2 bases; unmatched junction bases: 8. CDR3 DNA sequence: TGTGCCAGCAGCTTGGAGTCCAGCGGGAGAATCACAGATACGCAGTATTTT. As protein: CASSLESSGRITDTQYF.

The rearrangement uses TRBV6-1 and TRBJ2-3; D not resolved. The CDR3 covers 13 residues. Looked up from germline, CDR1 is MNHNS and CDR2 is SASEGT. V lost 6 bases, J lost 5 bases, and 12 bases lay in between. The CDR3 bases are TGTGCCAGCAGGGTCTCAAACGGAGATACGCAGTATTTT. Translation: CASRVSNGDTQYF.

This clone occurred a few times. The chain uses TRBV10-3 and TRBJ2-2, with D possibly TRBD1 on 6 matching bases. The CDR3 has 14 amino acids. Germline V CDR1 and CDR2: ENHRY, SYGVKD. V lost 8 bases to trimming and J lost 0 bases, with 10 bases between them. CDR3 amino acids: CAIRTDANTGELFF. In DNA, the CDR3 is TGTGCCATCCGGACAGACGCGAACACCGGGGAGCTGTTTTTT.

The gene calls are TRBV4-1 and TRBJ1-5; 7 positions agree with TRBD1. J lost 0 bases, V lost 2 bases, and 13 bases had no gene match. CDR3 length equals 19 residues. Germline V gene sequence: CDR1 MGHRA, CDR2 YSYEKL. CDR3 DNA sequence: TGCGCCAGCAGCCAATCCCGACAGGGACCCCGGGGTAGCAATCAGCCCCAGCATTTT. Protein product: CASSQSRQGPRGSNQPQHF.

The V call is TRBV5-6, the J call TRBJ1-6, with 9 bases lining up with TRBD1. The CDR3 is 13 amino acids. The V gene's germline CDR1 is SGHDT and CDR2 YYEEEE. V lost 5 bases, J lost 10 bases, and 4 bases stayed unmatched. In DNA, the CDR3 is TGTGCCAGCAGGCGGACAGGGGTCTCACCCCTCCACTTT. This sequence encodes CASRRTGVSPLHF.

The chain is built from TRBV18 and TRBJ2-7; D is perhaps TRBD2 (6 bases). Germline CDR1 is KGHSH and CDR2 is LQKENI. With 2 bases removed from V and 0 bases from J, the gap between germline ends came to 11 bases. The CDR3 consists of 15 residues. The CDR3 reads CASSPIGGPSYEQYF. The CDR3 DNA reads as TGTGCCAGCTCACCAATCGGGGGACCCTCCTACGAGCAGTACTTC.

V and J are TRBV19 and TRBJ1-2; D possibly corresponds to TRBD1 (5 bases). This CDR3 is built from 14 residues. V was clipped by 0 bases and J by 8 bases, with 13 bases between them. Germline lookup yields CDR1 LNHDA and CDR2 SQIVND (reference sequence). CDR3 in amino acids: CASSIDLRGSGYTF. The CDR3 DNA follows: TGTGCCAGTAGTATAGATCTGCGGGGGAGCGGCTACACCTTC. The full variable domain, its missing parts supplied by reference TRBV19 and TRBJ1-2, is DGGITQSPKYLFRKEGQNVTLSCEQNLNHDAMYWYRQDPGQGLRLIYYSQIVNDFQKGDIAEGYSVSREKKESFPLTVTSAQKNPTAFYLCASSIDLRGSGYTFGSGTRLTVV.

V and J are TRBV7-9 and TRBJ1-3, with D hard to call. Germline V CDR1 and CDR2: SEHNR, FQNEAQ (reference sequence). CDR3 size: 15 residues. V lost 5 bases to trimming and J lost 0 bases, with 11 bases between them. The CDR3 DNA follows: TGTGCCAGCAGCCCCTGGAGCCGCTCTGGAAACACCATATATTTT. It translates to CASSPWSRSGNTIYF.

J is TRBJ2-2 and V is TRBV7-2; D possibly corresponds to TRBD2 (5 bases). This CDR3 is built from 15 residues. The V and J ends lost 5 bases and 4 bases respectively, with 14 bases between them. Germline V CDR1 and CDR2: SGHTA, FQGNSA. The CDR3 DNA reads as TGTGCCAGCAGCCCGCAAGAGCGGAGCACCGGGGAGCTGTTTTTT. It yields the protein CASSPQERSTGELFF.

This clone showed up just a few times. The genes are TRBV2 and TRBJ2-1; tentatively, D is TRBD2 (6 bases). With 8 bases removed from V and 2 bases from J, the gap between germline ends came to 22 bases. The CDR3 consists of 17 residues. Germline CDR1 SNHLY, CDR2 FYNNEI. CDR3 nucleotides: TGTGCCAGCGGAGGTCCGGAAGGGAGGAGGGCCTACAATGAGCAGTTCTTC. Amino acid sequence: CASGGPEGRRAYNEQFF.

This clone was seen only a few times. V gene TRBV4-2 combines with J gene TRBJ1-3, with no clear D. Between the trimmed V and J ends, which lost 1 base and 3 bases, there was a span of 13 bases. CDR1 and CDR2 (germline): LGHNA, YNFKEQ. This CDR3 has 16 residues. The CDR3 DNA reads TGTGCCAGCAGCCAAGCCCGCGGGCCAGTTGGAAACACCATATATTTT. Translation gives CASSQARGPVGNTIYF.

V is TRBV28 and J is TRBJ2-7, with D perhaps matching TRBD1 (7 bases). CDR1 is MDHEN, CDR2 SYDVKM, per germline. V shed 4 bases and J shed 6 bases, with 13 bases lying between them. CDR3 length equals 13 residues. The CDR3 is CASSSYRGGEQYF. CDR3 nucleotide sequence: TGTGCCAGCAGTTCCTACAGGGGAGGCGAGCAGTACTTC.

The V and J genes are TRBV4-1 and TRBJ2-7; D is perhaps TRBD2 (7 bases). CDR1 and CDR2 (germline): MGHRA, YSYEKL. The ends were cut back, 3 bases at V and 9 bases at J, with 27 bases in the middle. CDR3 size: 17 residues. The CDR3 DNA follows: TGCGCCAGCAGCCAGTCTCCCGCCGGGCAGGGGAGGGCCTTGCAGTACTTC. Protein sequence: CASSQSPAGQGRALQYF.

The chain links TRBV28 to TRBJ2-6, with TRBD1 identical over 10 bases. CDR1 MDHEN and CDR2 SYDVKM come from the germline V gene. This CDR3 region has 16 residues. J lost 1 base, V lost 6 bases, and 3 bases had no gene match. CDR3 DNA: TGTGCCAGCAGCGGACAGGGGGGTTCTGGGGCCAACGTCCTGACTTTC. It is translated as CASSGQGGSGANVLTF.